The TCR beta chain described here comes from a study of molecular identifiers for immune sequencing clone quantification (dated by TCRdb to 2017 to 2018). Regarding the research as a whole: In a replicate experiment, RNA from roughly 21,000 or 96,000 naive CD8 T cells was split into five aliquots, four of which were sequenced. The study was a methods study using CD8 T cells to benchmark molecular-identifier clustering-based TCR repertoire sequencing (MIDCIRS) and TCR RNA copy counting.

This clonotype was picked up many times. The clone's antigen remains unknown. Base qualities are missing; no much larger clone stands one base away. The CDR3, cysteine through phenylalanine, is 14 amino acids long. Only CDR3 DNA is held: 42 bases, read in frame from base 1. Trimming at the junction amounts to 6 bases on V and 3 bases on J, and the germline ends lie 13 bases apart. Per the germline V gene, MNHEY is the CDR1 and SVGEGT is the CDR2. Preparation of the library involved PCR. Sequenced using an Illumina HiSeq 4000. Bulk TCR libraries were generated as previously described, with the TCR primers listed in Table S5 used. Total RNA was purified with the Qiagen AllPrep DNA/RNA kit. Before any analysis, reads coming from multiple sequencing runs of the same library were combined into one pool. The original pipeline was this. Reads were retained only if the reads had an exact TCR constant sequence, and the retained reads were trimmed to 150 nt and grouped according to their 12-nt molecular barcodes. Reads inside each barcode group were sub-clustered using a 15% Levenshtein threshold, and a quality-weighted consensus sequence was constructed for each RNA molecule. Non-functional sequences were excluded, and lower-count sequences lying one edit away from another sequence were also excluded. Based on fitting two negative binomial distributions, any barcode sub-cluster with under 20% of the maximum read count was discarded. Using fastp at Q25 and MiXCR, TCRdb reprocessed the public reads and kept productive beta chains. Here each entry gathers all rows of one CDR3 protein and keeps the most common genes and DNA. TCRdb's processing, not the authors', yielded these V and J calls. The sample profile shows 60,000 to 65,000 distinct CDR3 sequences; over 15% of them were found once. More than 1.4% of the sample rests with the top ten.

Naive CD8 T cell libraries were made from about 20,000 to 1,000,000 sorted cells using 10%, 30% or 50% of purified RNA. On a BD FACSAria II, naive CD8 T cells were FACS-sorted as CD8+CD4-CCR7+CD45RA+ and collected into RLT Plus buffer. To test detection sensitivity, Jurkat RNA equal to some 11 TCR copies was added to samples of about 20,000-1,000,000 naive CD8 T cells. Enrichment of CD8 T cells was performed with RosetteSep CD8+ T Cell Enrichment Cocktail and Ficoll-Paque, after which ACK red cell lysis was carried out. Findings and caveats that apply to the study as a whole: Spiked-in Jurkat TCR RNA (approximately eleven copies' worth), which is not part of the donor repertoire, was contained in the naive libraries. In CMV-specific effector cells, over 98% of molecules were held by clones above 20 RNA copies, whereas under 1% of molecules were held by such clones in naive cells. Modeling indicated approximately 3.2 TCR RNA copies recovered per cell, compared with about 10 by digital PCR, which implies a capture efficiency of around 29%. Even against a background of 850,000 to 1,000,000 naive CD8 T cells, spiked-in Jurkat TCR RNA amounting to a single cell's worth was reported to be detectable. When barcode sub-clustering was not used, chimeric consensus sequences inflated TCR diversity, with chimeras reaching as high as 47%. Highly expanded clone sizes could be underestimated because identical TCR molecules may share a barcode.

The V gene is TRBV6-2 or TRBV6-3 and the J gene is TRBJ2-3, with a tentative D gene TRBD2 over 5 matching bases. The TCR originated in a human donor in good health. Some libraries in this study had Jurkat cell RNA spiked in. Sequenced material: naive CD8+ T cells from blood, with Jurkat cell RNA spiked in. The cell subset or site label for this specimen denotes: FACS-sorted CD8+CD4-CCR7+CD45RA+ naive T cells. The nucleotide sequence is TGTGCCAGCAGACAGTGGGAGCGTACAGATACGCAGTATTTT. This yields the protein CASRQWERTDTQYF.